Below are 20 T cell receptor beta chains sequenced from a single sample in a study of OX40 agonist ivuxolimab in advanced cancers. The data were produced by immunoSEQ multiplex PCR, yet TCRdb's version contains in-frame clones alone and is incomplete. The sample lists 95,000 to 100,000 clones, about 80% occurring once. The sequencing here drew on CD4+ or CD8+ T cells sorted from blood, taken in a trial of the OX40 agonist ivuxolimab. These receptors were obtained from an adult with an advanced solid tumor such as melanoma, head and neck, liver or kidney cancer.

The gene calls are TRBV19 and TRBJ1-6, with 7 bases aligning to TRBD1. The germline CDR1 and CDR2 sequences are LNHDA and SQIVND (reference sequence). This CDR3 comprises 18 residues. V shed 7 bases and J 5 bases; nucleotides not matched to a gene: 17. CDR3 region: CASTPGTASTINNSPLHF. The CDR3 nucleotides are TGTGCCAGTACTCCGGGGACAGCCTCTACTATTAATAATTCACCCCTCCACTTT.

V usage is TRBV18 and J usage is TRBJ2-1; TRBD1 matches 7 bases. CDR3 size: 16 residues. J was trimmed by 0 bases and V by 3 bases; bases with no gene match: 5. Germline lookup yields CDR1 KGHSH and CDR2 LQKENI. As DNA, the CDR3 is TGTGCCAGCTCACCCCTTCGACAGGGCTCCTACAATGAGCAGTTCTTC. Amino acid sequence: CASSPLRQGSYNEQFF.

The CDR3 loop reads CASSRPGQTGEQYF. The CDR3, as DNA: TGTGCCAGCAGTCGACCGGGCCAAACGGGGGAGCAGTACTTC. The chain combines TRBV6-5 with TRBJ2-7; maybe TRBD2 (5 bases). The germline gives CDR1 MNHEY, CDR2 SVGAGI. V was shortened by 5 bases and J by 7 bases, with 18 bases between the two germline ends. This CDR3 spans 14 amino acids.

The V gene is TRBV5-8, the J gene TRBJ2-1; TRBD2 matches 7 bases. The CDR3 is 20 residues long. V lost 4 bases to trimming and J lost 6 bases; unmatched junction nucleotides: 25. Germline CDR1 SGHTS, CDR2 YDEGEE. CDR3 sequence (DNA): TGTGCCAGCAGCAACCTTGGGCGGGAGAAGTTTCTGTCCCTTCGCAATGAGCAGTTCTTC. Amino acid sequence: CASSNLGREKFLSLRNEQFF. Complete variable domain (other parts from reference TRBV5-8 and TRBJ2-1): EAGVTQSPTHLIKTRGQQATLRCSPISGHTSVYWYQQALGLGLQFLLWYDEGEERNRGNFPPRFSGRQFPNYSSELNVNALELEDSALYLCASSNLGREKFLSLRNEQFFGPGTRLTVL.

This chain links TRBV7-3 with TRBJ2-7; D gene ambiguous. Trimming pared 2 bases from V and 7 bases from J, leaving 6 bases between. CDR3 length: 11 amino acids. Germline values: CDR1 SGHTA, CDR2 FQGTGA. The chain's CDR3 is CASSLGKEQYF. In DNA, the CDR3 is TGTGCCAGCAGCTTAGGGAAAGAGCAGTACTTC.

The chain has TRBV7-2 and TRBJ1-1; no clear D. V was pared by 0 bases and J by 0 bases, with 17 bases between. The CDR3 runs to 18 residues. Germline CDR1 reads SGHTA; CDR2 reads FQGNSA. CDR3 DNA: TGTGCCAGCAGCTTAGCGGGTTCGGCATTCTTTATGAACACTGAAGCTTTCTTT. Translated: CASSLAGSAFFMNTEAFF.

This clone was found a few times. CDR3 in amino acids: CASMQQGDQPQHF. The CDR3 DNA sequence: TGTGCCAGTATGCAACAGGGGGATCAGCCCCAGCATTTT. V is TRBV25-1 and J is TRBJ1-5, with TRBD1 identical over 8 bases. This CDR3 contains 13 residues. Germline V CDR1 and CDR2: MGHDK, SYGVNS. With 9 bases clipped from V and 5 bases from J, the junction kept 6 bases outside the gene matches.

The V call is TRBV5-4, the J call TRBJ2-1; D gene uncertain. Trimming took 4 bases from V and 6 from J, leaving 11 bases between them. This CDR3 is built from 13 residues. CDR1 SGHNT and CDR2 YYREEE come from the germline V gene (reference sequence). For the CDR3, the DNA is TGTGCCAGCAGCACGGACGAAAGCAATGAGCAGTTCTTC. It codes for CASSTDESNEQFF.

This clone was counted at least ten times. The rearrangement joins TRBV5-6 to TRBJ1-1, with 7 nucleotides matching TRBD1. This CDR3 contains 13 residues. V was clipped by 5 bases and J by 1 base; unmatched bases: 2. CDR1 and CDR2 from the germline V gene are SGHDT and YYEEEE. The CDR3 bases are TGTGCCAGCAGGCGACAGGGGAACACTGAAGCTTTCTTT. Its protein product is CASRRQGNTEAFF.

On this clone: Other DNA sequences of this sample code for an identical CDR3. The chain couples TRBV5-1 to TRBJ2-3, with 11 bases that match TRBD2. V lost 0 bases, J lost 5 bases, and 2 bases stayed unmatched. The germline gives CDR1 SGHRS, CDR2 YFSETQ. The CDR3 consists of 15 residues. CDR3 protein: CASSLVAGGIDTQYF. DNA of the CDR3: TGCGCCAGCAGCTTGGTAGCGGGAGGGATAGATACGCAGTATTTT.

The chain combines TRBV4-2 with TRBJ1-4; D is uncertain. The CDR3 spans 15 residues. The germline V gene encodes CDR1 LGHNA and CDR2 YNFKEQ. V was shortened by 1 base and J by 8 bases, with 14 bases between the two germline ends. The CDR3 loop reads CASSQVSAVDEKLFF. DNA for the CDR3: TGTGCCAGCAGCCAAGTCTCGGCAGTAGACGAAAAACTGTTTTTT.

The rearrangement joins TRBV19 to TRBJ2-1; the D gene is possibly TRBD2 (6 bases). V was cut by 0 bases and J by 3 bases, with 12 bases left in between. The germline CDR1 and CDR2 sequences are LNHDA and SQIVND (reference sequence). The CDR3 is 16 residues long. The chain's CDR3 is CASSIDASGYYNEQFF. In DNA form, the CDR3 reads TGTGCCAGTAGTATAGATGCCAGCGGGTACTACAATGAGCAGTTCTTC.

On this clone itself: At one end the junction does not follow the germline gene, possibly because of a read error. The chain links TRBV6-6 to TRBJ2-3; D is possibly TRBD2 (5 bases). Germline V gene lookup returns CDR1 MNHNY and CDR2 SVGAGI (reference sequence). The CDR3 extends over 16 amino acids. CDR3 in DNA: TGTGCCAGCAGTTACTCGACCCCTGACTACACAAATACGCAGTATTTT. It specifies CASSYSTPDYTNTQYF.

The genes are TRBV5-1 and TRBJ1-3; D unresolved. In germline, CDR1 is SGHRS, CDR2 YFSETQ. This CDR3 comprises 14 residues. Trimming pared 4 bases from V and 1 base from J, leaving 9 bases between. Here the CDR3 reads CASSPTGSGNTIYF. The CDR3 bases are TGCGCCAGCAGCCCGACCGGGTCTGGAAACACCATATATTTT.

This clone was picked up one time. V gene TRBV2 combines with J gene TRBJ1-5; TRBD1 is a possible D gene (6 bases). The CDR3 is 14 amino acids. The germline V gene has CDR1 SNHLY and CDR2 FYNNEI. Trimming cost V 8 bases and J 0 bases, with 11 bases left between them. CDR3 nucleotide sequence: TGTGCCAGCCAAGGACAGTATAGCAATCAGCCCCAGCATTTT. Translated, it gives CASQGQYSNQPQHF.

This clone was seen only once. The chain recombines TRBV7-2 with TRBJ1-1; D uncertain. V lost 2 bases, J lost 7 bases, and 14 bases lay in between. The CDR3 has 14 amino acids. Germline V gene sequence: CDR1 SGHTA, CDR2 FQGNSA. CDR3 loop: CASSLRRDHLEAFF. CDR3 DNA sequence: TGTGCCAGCAGCTTACGACGCGACCACCTTGAAGCTTTCTTT. The variable domain in full, completed from reference TRBV7-2 and TRBJ1-1, reads GAGVSQSPSNKVTEKGKDVELRCDPISGHTALYWYRQSLGQGLEFLIYFQGNSAPDKSGLPSDRFSAERTGGSVSTLTIQRTQQEDSAVYLCASSLRRDHLEAFFGQGTRLTVV.

This clone was found a few times. The V gene is TRBV29-1, the J gene TRBJ1-3, with a weak D call TRBD1 (6 bases). Germline CDR1 SQVTM, CDR2 ANQGSEA. The CDR3 contains 14 residues. Trimming removed 6 bases from V and 0 bases from J, with 12 bases in between. The CDR3 protein is CSVADRYSGNTIYF. CDR3 sequence (DNA): TGCAGCGTCGCGGACAGATACTCTGGAAACACCATATATTTT.

This clone was seen more than once but under ten times. The J gene is TRBJ2-5, the V gene TRBV5-1; 9 positions match TRBD1. Germline CDR1 reads SGHRS; CDR2 reads YFSETQ. Trimming took 0 bases from V and 4 from J; bases not matched to a gene: 4. CDR3 size: 15 residues. CDR3 DNA sequence: TGCGCCAGCAGCTTGGACAGGGGGCGAAGAGAGACCCAGTACTTC. Translation: CASSLDRGRRETQYF.

This sequence joins TRBV7-2 and TRBJ2-7; 7 positions agree with TRBD1. Germline-derived CDR1 and CDR2 are SGHTA and FQGNSA. V trimming: 6 bases; J trimming: 2 bases; junction bases outside the gene matches: 10. The CDR3 is 15 amino acids. The CDR3 here is CASSRYRDSPYEQYF. The CDR3 DNA reads TGTGCCAGCAGTCGATACCGGGACAGTCCCTACGAGCAGTACTTC.

V usage is TRBV5-1 and J usage is TRBJ2-1, with unresolved D. V shed 0 bases and J shed 0 bases, with 4 bases lying between them. This CDR3 contains 14 residues. Per germline, CDR1 SGHRS and CDR2 YFSETQ. The CDR3 region has the DNA TGCGCCAGCAGCTTGGACATCTCCTACAATGAGCAGTTCTTC. This codes for CASSLDISYNEQFF.